This passage covers 13 T cell receptor beta chains from one sample sequenced in a study of shared clonotypes between healthy human individuals. Sequenced by immunoSEQ multiplex PCR; TCRdb stores in-frame clones only, minus some. The sample has 550,000 to 700,000 clones; around 73% are singletons. Sample: memory CD4+ T cells sorted from blood. The sample's subset: CD45RA-negative fraction. These receptors originate from a woman aged 25 to 39 in good health.

As regards this clone: The sample holds other DNA sequences that translate to the same CDR3. J is TRBJ2-1 and V is TRBV5-1; 8 bases agree with TRBD1. There are 14 residues in the CDR3. Losses at the gene ends were 4 bases for V and 7 bases for J; bases not matched to a gene: 7. CDR1 and CDR2 (germline): SGHRS, YFSETQ. In DNA, the CDR3 is TGCGCCAGCAGCAGGGCAGGGGGCTATAATGAGCAGTTCTTC. This codes for CASSRAGGYNEQFF.

V is TRBV7-2 and J is TRBJ2-3; 9 bases are shared with TRBD2. CDR3 size: 18 residues. CDR1 and CDR2 (germline): SGHTA, FQGNSA. V was pared by 5 bases and J by 4 bases, with 16 bases of the junction left unmatched. CDR3 coding DNA: TGTGCCAGCAGCCGAACGGGCGTGGCAGCGGGAGGTGCAGATACGCAGTATTTT. Translating it yields CASSRTGVAAGGADTQYF.

The chain combines TRBV6-5 with TRBJ1-2; 10 bases are shared with TRBD1. V lost 6 bases, J lost 6 bases, and 7 bases stayed unmatched. CDR3 size: 14 residues. Per germline, CDR1 MNHEY and CDR2 SVGAGI. The CDR3 region is CASRSDRGRNGYTF. The CDR3 nucleotides read TGTGCCAGCAGGTCCGACAGGGGGCGGAATGGCTACACCTTC.

As to this clone: At one of its ends the junction is not consistent with the germline gene, which may arise from a read error. The chain links TRBV7-9 to TRBJ2-7; D perhaps matches TRBD1 (6 bases). The germline CDR1 and CDR2 sequences are SEHNR and FQNEAQ (reference sequence). The CDR3 covers 14 residues. This CDR3 reads CASSHADREQPRDF. The DNA for the CDR3 is TGTGCCAGCAGCCATGCGGACAGAGAACAGCCCCGAGACTTC.

The chain links TRBV14 to TRBJ2-1, with 12 bases aligning to TRBD1. V gave up 4 bases and J gave up 6 bases; unmatched junction bases: 7. Germline lookup yields CDR1 SGHDN and CDR2 FVKESK. CDR3 length: 16 residues. CDR3 protein: CASSLIRDRGRNEQFF. CDR3 DNA sequence: TGTGCCAGCAGCCTGATCCGGGACAGGGGGCGCAATGAGCAGTTCTTC.

This sequence joins TRBV25-1 and TRBJ1-2; D is undetermined. V was pared by 2 bases and J by 8 bases, with 6 bases between. The CDR3 is made up of 11 amino acids. Germline lookup yields CDR1 MGHDK and CDR2 SYGVNS. The CDR3 DNA sequence: TGTGCCAGCAGTGAACAACGGGGCTACACCTTC. Amino acid sequence: CASSEQRGYTF.

This clone was counted at least ten times. Other nucleotide sequences in the sample specify the same CDR3. The V gene is TRBV5-4, the J gene TRBJ2-6; D may be TRBD1 (5 bases). Per the germline V gene, CDR1 is SGHNT and CDR2 is YYREEE (reference sequence). V lost 4 bases and J lost 2, with 10 bases in between. The CDR3 loop spans 15 amino acids. This CDR3 is CASSLVGAGANVLTF. As DNA, the CDR3 is TGTGCCAGCAGCCTGGTAGGGGCTGGGGCCAACGTCCTGACTTTC.

This chain uses TRBV7-8 with TRBJ2-7, with D possibly being TRBD2 (5 bases). The CDR3 totals 14 residues. Germline V lookup: CDR1 SGHVS, CDR2 FQNEAQ. V lost 5 bases and J 2 bases, leaving 13 bases between the germline ends. CDR3 DNA sequence: TGTGCCAGCAGCATTCGGCGGGTTCCCTACGAGCAGTACTTC. Translated, it gives CASSIRRVPYEQYF.

V usage is TRBV28 and J usage is TRBJ2-5; the D is unclear. CDR3 size: 15 residues. V dropped 4 bases and J dropped 2 bases, with 14 bases sitting between them. Per germline, CDR1 MDHEN and CDR2 SYDVKM. CDR3 residues: CASSSPNSFQETQYF. The CDR3 DNA is TGTGCCAGCAGTTCCCCTAATTCGTTTCAAGAGACCCAGTACTTC. The full variable domain, its missing parts supplied by reference TRBV28 and TRBJ2-5, is DVKVTQSSRYLVKRTGEKVFLECVQDMDHENMFWYRQDPGLGLRLIYFSYDVKMKEKGDIPEGYSVSREKKERFSLILESASTNQTSMYLCASSSPNSFQETQYFGPGTRLLVL.

The V and J genes are TRBV5-1 and TRBJ2-2, with D possibly being TRBD1 (6 bases). The V end lost 0 bases, the J end lost 4 bases, and 10 bases lay between the germline ends. Looked up from germline, CDR1 is SGHRS and CDR2 is YFSETQ. The CDR3 is made up of 15 amino acids. DNA of the CDR3: TGCGCCAGCAGCTTGGTTGTAGGGGGCACCGGGGAGCTGTTTTTT. Its translation: CASSLVVGGTGELFF.

With regard to this clone: Other DNA sequences in the same sample also yield this CDR3. This rearrangement joins TRBV5-4 to TRBJ2-1; 7 positions agree with TRBD1. The CDR3 consists of 13 residues. Per germline, CDR1 SGHNT and CDR2 YYREEE (reference sequence). After removal of 0 bases from V and 6 bases from J, the junction contained 0 bases not matched to a gene. CDR3 loop: CASSLEGANEQFF. CDR3 nucleotide sequence: TGTGCCAGCAGCTTGGAGGGGGCCAATGAGCAGTTCTTC.

A few counts support this clone. The CDR3 DNA is TGTGCCATCAGTGAGCCCACCCCTCCCGGCTACACCTTC. It encodes CAISEPTPPGYTF. J is TRBJ1-2 and V is TRBV10-3; D unclear. This CDR3 region has 13 residues. Trimming shortened V by 2 bases and J by 8 bases, and 12 bases separated the two germline ends. Germline assignment: CDR1 ENHRY and CDR2 SYGVKD.

For this clone: Distinct nucleotide sequences in the sample also encode this CDR3. DNA for the CDR3: TGTGCCAGCAGCTTAAGACTAGCGGGAGGATACGAGCAGTACTTC. Amino acids: CASSLRLAGGYEQYF. V and J are TRBV11-2 and TRBJ2-7, with 13 bases matching TRBD2. Losses at the gene ends were 2 bases for V and 4 bases for J; bases not matched to a gene: 2. This CDR3 region has 15 residues. CDR1 and CDR2 from the germline V gene are SGHAT and FQNNGV.